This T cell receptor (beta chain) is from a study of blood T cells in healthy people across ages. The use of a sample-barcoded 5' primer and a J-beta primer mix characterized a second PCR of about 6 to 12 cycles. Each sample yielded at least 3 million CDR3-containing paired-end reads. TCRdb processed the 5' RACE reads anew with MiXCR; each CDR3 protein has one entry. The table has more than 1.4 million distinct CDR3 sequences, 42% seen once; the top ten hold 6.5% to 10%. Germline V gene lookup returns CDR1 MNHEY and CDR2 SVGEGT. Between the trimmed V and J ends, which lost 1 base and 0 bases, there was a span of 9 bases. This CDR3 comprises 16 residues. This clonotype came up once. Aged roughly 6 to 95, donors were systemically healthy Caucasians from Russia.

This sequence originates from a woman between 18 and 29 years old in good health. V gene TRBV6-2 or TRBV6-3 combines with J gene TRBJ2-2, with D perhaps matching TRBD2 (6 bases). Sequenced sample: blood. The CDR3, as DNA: TGTGCCAGCAGTTACTTGGGCGGGGCGAACACCGGGGAGCTGTTTTTT. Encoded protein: CASSYLGGANTGELFF.